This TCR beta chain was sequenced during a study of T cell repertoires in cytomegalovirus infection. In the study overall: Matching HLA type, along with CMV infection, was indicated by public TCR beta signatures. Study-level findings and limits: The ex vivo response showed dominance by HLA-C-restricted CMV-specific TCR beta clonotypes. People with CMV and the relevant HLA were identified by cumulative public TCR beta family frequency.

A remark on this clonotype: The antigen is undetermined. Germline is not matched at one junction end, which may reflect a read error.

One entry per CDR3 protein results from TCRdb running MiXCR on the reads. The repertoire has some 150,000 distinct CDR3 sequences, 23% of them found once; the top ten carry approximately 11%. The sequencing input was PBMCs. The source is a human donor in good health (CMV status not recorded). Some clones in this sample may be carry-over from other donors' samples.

CDR3 in amino acids: CAGRPSQGGYGYTF. The DNA of the CDR3 is TGTGCCGGCAGGCCCTCCCAGGGGGGCTATGGCTACACCTTC. The chain recombines TRBV6-6 with TRBJ1-2, with 7 bases identical to TRBD1. The germline V gene encodes CDR1 MNHNY and CDR2 SVGAGI (reference sequence). The CDR3 extends over 14 amino acids.